The 7 T cell receptor beta chains given below trace back to one sample, sequenced in a study of blood T cell repertoires in COVID-19. Repertoires were generated with immunoSEQ multiplex PCR, while TCRdb's copy carries only in-frame clones and drops some. Here the sample spans about 390,000 clones, 87% being singletons. Sequencing used PBMCs or T cells enriched from blood (not recorded which). The receptors come from a woman aged 45 to 65 who had recovered from COVID-19.

This chain uses TRBV5-1 with TRBJ1-1; 7 nucleotides line up with TRBD1. Germline V gene sequence: CDR1 SGHRS, CDR2 YFSETQ. This CDR3 has 14 amino acids. V shed 5 bases and J 3 bases; nucleotides not matched to a gene: 7. The CDR3 spells CASRGGTDYTEAFF. CDR3 DNA: TGCGCCAGCAGGGGCGGGACAGACTACACTGAAGCTTTCTTT.

The rearrangement links TRBV3-1 (or the pseudogene TRBV3-2) to TRBJ1-6; TRBD1 matches at 7 bases. This CDR3 region has 15 residues. Germline CDR1 is LGHDT and CDR2 is YNNKEL (reference sequence). V shed 5 bases and J 4 bases; nucleotides not matched to a gene: 5. The CDR3 bases are TGTGCCAGCAGCGTAGACAGGGTTTATAATTCACCCCTCCACTTT. This encodes CASSVDRVYNSPLHF.

The rearrangement links TRBV3-1 (or the pseudogene TRBV3-2) to TRBJ2-7; possibly TRBD2 for D (6 bases). V shed 4 bases and J shed 2 bases, with 9 bases lying between them. The germline CDR1 and CDR2 sequences are LGHDT and YNNKEL (reference sequence). CDR3 length: 13 amino acids. CDR3 sequence: CASSRRGTYEQYF. The CDR3 nucleotides are TGTGCCAGCAGCCGGAGGGGTACCTACGAGCAGTACTTC.

The gene calls are TRBV5-1 and TRBJ1-5; TRBD1 aligns across 9 bases. V lost 2 bases to trimming and J lost 4 bases; unmatched junction nucleotides: 13. The CDR3 sequence is 18 residues long. Germline V lookup: CDR1 SGHRS, CDR2 YFSETQ. The CDR3 region is CASSFIRDRVKGNQPQHF. The CDR3 bases are TGCGCCAGCAGCTTTATCCGGGACAGGGTGAAGGGGAATCAGCCCCAGCATTTT. Complete variable domain (other parts from reference TRBV5-1 and TRBJ1-5): KAGVTQTPRYLIKTRGQQVTLSCSPISGHRSVSWYQQTPGQGLQFLFEYFSETQRNKGNFPGRFSGRQFSNSRSEMNVSTLELGDSALYLCASSFIRDRVKGNQPQHFGDGTRLSIL.

The chain recombines TRBV28 with TRBJ1-4; D call uncertain. The CDR3 length is 14 residues. Germline CDR1 and CDR2: MDHEN and SYDVKM. V dropped 3 bases and J dropped 5 bases, with 10 bases sitting between them. This CDR3 is CASSFIFSNEKLFF. CDR3 coding DNA: TGTGCCAGCAGTTTTATATTCTCGAATGAAAAACTGTTTTTT.

V is TRBV3-1 (or the pseudogene TRBV3-2) and J is TRBJ2-3; perhaps TRBD1 as D (8 bases). V gave up 1 base and J gave up 4 bases, with 18 bases separating them. Germline-derived CDR1 and CDR2 are LGHDT and YNNKEL (reference sequence). The CDR3 loop spans 17 amino acids. The CDR3 here is CASSQGRGLQGADTQYF. The CDR3, as DNA: TGTGCCAGCAGCCAAGGGCGGGGGCTACAGGGGGCAGATACGCAGTATTTT.

The chain couples TRBV7-2 to TRBJ1-3; no firm D call. CDR3 length: 15 residues. Germline V gives CDR1 SGHTA, CDR2 FQGNSA. Trimming left V 1 base short and J 0 bases short, with 7 bases between. The chain's CDR3 is CASSLDESSGNTIYF. CDR3 bases: TGTGCCAGCAGCTTAGACGAGAGCTCTGGAAACACCATATATTTT.